The source of this T cell receptor beta chain is a study of T cells in Graves' hyperthyroidism and ophthalmopathy. This clonotype occurred a few times. Amplified TCR beta CDR3 regions derived from RNA transcripts. Researchers ran a first-round RT-PCR on the TCR CDR3 using the HTBI primer set. TCRdb analysed the multiplex PCR reads with MiXCR anew, one entry per CDR3 protein. The table lists about 840,000 distinct CDR3 sequences, approximately 40% of them singletons. Graves' hyperthyroidism is called stable when ophthalmopathy does not progress within 18 months. The CDR3 length is 16 residues. Germline V gene lookup returns CDR1 SGHDN and CDR2 FVKESK. V trimming: 1 base; J trimming: 5 bases; junction bases outside the gene matches: 8.

The chain joins TRBV14 to TRBJ2-7; TRBD1 matches 10 bases. The TCR sequence derives from a man aged 18 to 29 with Graves' hyperthyroidism. Specimen: blood. Here the CDR3 reads CASSQAGQGISDEQYF. CDR3 nucleotide sequence: TGTGCCAGCAGCCAAGCGGGACAGGGGATTTCGGACGAGCAGTACTTC.